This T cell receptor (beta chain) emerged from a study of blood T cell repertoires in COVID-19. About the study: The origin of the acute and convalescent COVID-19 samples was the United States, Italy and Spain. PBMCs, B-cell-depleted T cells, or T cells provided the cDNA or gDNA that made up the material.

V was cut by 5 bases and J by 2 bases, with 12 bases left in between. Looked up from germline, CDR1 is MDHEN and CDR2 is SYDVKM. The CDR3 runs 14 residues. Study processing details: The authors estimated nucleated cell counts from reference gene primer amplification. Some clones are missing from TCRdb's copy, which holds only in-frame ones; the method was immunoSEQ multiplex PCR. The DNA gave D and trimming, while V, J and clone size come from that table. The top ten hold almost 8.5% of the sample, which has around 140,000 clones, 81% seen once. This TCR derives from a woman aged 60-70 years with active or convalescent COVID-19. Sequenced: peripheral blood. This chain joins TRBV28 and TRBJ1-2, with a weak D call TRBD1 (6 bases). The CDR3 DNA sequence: TGTGCCAGCAGTCCCCCCACAGGGAACTATGGCTACACCTTC. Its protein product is CASSPPTGNYGYTF.